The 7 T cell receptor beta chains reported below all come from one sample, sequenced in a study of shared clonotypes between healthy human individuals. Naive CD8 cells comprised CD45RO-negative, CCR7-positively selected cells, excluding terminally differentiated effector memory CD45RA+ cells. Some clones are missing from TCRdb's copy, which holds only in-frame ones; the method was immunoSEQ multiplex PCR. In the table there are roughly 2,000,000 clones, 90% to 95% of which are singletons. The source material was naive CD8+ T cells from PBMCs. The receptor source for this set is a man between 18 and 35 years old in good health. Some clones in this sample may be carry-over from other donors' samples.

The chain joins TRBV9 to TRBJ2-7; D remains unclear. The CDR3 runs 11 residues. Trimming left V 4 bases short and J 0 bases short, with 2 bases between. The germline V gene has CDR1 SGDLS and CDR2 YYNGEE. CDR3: CASSRSYEQYF. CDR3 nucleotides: TGTGCCAGCAGCCGCTCCTACGAGCAGTACTTC.

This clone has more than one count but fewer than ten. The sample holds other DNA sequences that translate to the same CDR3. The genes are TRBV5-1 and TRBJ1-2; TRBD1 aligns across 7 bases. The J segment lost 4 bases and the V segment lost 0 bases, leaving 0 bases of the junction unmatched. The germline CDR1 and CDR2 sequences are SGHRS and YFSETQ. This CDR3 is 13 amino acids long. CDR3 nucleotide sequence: TGCGCCAGCAGCTTGGACAGGGGCTATGGCTACACCTTC. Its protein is CASSLDRGYGYTF.

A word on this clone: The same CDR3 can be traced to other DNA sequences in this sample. CDR3 DNA: TGTGCCAGCAGCTTGGGAGCTACTAATGAAAAACTGTTTTTT. Translated, it gives CASSLGATNEKLFF. The rearrangement links TRBV5-6 to TRBJ1-4; D unclear. V was trimmed by 0 bases and J by 2 bases, leaving 5 bases between them. This CDR3 is 14 amino acids long. Germline V CDR1 and CDR2: SGHDT, YYEEEE.

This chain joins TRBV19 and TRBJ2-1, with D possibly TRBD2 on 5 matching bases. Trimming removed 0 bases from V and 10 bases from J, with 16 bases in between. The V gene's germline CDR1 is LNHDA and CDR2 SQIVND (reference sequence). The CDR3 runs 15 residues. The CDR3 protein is CASSIDGSPRVEQFF. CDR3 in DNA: TGTGCCAGTAGTATAGATGGGAGCCCCCGTGTAGAGCAGTTCTTC.

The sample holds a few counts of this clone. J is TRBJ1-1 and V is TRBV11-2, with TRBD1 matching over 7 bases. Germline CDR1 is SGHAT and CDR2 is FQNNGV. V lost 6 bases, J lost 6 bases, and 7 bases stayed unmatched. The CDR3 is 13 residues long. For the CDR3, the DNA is TGTGCCAGCAGACTCGGACAGGCTTCTGAAGCTTTCTTT. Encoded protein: CASRLGQASEAFF.

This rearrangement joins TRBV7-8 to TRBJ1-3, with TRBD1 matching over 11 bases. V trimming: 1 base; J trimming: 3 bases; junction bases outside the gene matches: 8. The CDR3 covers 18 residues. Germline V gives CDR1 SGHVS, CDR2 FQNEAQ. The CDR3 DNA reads TGTGCCAGCAGCTTAGAGGACAGGGGGCCCTTGTTTGGAAACACCATATATTTT. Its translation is CASSLEDRGPLFGNTIYF.

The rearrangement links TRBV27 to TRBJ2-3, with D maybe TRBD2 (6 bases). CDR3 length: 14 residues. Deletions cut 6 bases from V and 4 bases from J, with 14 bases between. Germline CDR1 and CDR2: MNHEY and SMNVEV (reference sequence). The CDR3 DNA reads TGTGCCAGCAGACCACCGGGAGTGCCAGATACGCAGTATTTT. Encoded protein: CASRPPGVPDTQYF.